These T cell receptor beta chains were read from a single sample in a study of molecular identifiers for immune sequencing clone quantification. TCRdb recomputed calls from the PCR reads with MiXCR, one row per CDR3 protein. The sample holds 100,000 or so distinct CDR3 sequences; around a third are singletons and the top ten take 4% to 4.5%. Material: naive CD8+ T cells from blood, with Jurkat cell RNA spiked in. The receptors derive from a human donor in good health. Some libraries in this study had Jurkat cell RNA spiked in. Each CDR3 is given with its conserved first and last residue. The D gene is left open where the match is weak. Where a row states a size, it is once, few, many or the class of an expanded clone; other rows omit it.

>.|TRBD2|TRBV19|TRBJ2-5
CASSIGGGRRETQYF
TGTGCCAGTAGTATAGGTGGCGGGAGAAGAGAGACCCAGTACTTC
>many|.|TRBV5-1|TRBJ1-2
CASSSAAYHYGYTF
TGCGCCAGCAGCTCCGCCGCGTACCACTATGGCTACACCTTC
>.|.|TRBV11-2|TRBJ1-5
CASSYKQGQPQHF
TGTGCCAGCAGCTATAAACAGGGACAGCCCCAGCATTTT
>many|.|TRBV12-3/TRBV12-4|TRBJ1-5
CASSFLRNQPQHF
TGTGCCAGCAGTTTTTTAAGGAATCAGCCCCAGCATTTT
>.|.|TRBV9|TRBJ2-3
CACSSSLSSTDTQYF
TGTGCCTGCAGTTCGAGCCTTAGTTCCACAGATACGCAGTATTTT
>many|TRBD2|TRBV7-8|TRBJ2-7
CASSRTSGSVYEQYF
TGTGCCAGCAGCCGAACTAGCGGGTCCGTCTACGAGCAGTACTTC
>.|.|TRBV4-2|TRBJ2-3
CASSQKLLDTQYF
TGTGCCAGCAGCCAAAAACTGTTAGATACGCAGTATTTT
>.|TRBD1|TRBV6-5|TRBJ2-7
CASSPFRTGTHEQYF
TGTGCCAGCAGTCCTTTTCGGACAGGAACCCACGAGCAGTACTTC
>.|TRBD1|TRBV20-1|TRBJ2-7
CSASPTGVFADRYF
TGCAGTGCTAGCCCGACAGGGGTTTTCGCGGATCGGTACTTC
>.|TRBD1|TRBV19|TRBJ1-1
CASILGQGTEAFF
TGTGCCAGTATTCTAGGACAGGGCACTGAAGCTTTCTTT
>many|TRBD2|TRBV10-3|TRBJ2-2
CATITGTSGTGELFF
TGTGCCACTATAACCGGGACTAGCGGTACCGGGGAGCTGTTTTTT
>many|.|TRBV9|TRBJ2-3
CASSVGDTQYF
TGCGCCAGCAGCGTGGGGGATACGCAGTATTTT
>.|TRBD1|TRBV19|TRBJ2-1
CASSISGTGYNEQFF
TGTGCCAGTAGTATCTCCGGGACAGGATACAATGAGCAGTTCTTC
>many|.|TRBV28|TRBJ1-6
CASNEAGNNSPLHF
TGTGCCAGCAACGAGGCAGGGAATAATTCACCCCTCCACTTT
>.|TRBD2|TRBV5-1|TRBJ2-1
CASSLNPGGSYNEQFF
TGCGCCAGCAGCTTGAATCCGGGAGGGTCCTACAATGAGCAGTTCTTC
>few|.|TRBV3-1|TRBJ2-7
CASSQGVAGSYEQYF
TGTGCCAGCAGCCAAGGGGTGGCCGGATCCTATGAGCAGTACTTC
>.|.|TRBV14|TRBJ2-5
CASSQMTVRGSKETQCF
TGTGCCAGCAGCCAAATGACGGTCAGGGGTTCGAAAGAGACCCAGTGCTTC
>.|.|TRBV29-1|TRBJ2-5
CSIDLGTETQYF
TGCAGCATTGATTTGGGGACGGAGACCCAGTACTTC
>few|.|TRBV27|TRBJ2-3
CASSLALGLVSRLTDTQYF
TGTGCCAGCAGTTTGGCCCTTGGGCTAGTGTCTCGGCTCACAGATACGCAGTATTTT
>few|TRBD2|TRBV20-1|TRBJ2-1
CSARTFPGLVYEQFF
TGCAGTGCTAGAACTTTTCCGGGACTAGTCTACGAGCAGTTCTTC
>many|.|TRBV7-9|TRBJ2-3
CASSRLVGGSTDTQYF
TGTGCCAGCAGTCGCCTGGTCGGGGGATCCACAGATACGCAGTATTTT
>many|TRBD2|TRBV6-2/TRBV6-3|TRBJ2-3
CASSYKREDTDTQYF
TGTGCCAGCAGTTACAAGCGGGAAGACACAGATACGCAGTATTTT
>many|.|TRBV5-1|TRBJ2-1
CASSLSSIPHEQFF
TGCGCCAGCAGCTTGTCATCTATTCCTCATGAGCAGTTCTTC
>few|TRBD2|TRBV2|TRBJ2-1
CASSDTRGRPNEQFF
TGTGCCAGCAGTGACACCCGCGGGAGACCTAATGAGCAGTTCTTC
>.|.|TRBV7-2|TRBJ2-3
CASSLDILTVDTLYF
TGTGCCAGCAGCTTAGATATACTCACTGTAGATACGCTGTATTTT
>.|TRBD2|TRBV29-1|TRBJ2-3
CSVEDPAVGGRGPTDTLYF
TGCAGCGTTGAAGACCCCGCCGTGGGGGGGAGGGGACCCACAGATACGCTGTATTTT
>.|TRBD2|TRBV6-2/TRBV6-3|TRBJ2-5
CASSYGGGLAPIWAQYF
TGTGCCAGCAGTTACGGAGGTGGACTAGCACCTATCTGGGCCCAGTACTTC
>few|TRBD1|TRBV3-1|TRBJ1-3
CASSQGTGGGNTIYF
TGTGCCAGCAGCCAAGGCACAGGGGGTGGAAACACCATATATTTT
>few|.|TRBV20-1|TRBJ1-1
CSARDRGGRLTEAFF
TGCAGTGCTAGAGATAGGGGGGGTAGGTTAACTGAAGCTTTCTTT
>many|TRBD1|TRBV25-1|TRBJ2-5
CASSDGPGQQETQYF
TGTGCCAGCAGTGACGGTCCGGGACAGCAAGAGACCCAGTACTTC
>.|TRBD1|TRBV4-1|TRBJ2-5
CASSHPRDRASETQYF
TGCGCCAGCAGCCATCCCCGGGACAGGGCGTCGGAGACCCAGTACTTC
>.|.|TRBV27|TRBJ2-5
CASSPGTGWGETQYF
TGTGCCAGCAGTCCAGGGACCGGATGGGGGGAGACCCAGTACTTC
>.|TRBD1|TRBV19|TRBJ2-7
CASSPGTGVTPYEQYF
TGTGCCAGTAGTCCCGGGACAGGGGTAACTCCCTACGAGCAGTACTTC
>many|.|TRBV5-4|TRBJ2-3
CASSTGNLLGDTQYF
TGTGCCAGCAGCACCGGGAATCTACTTGGAGATACGCAGTATTTT
>.|.|TRBV5-4|TRBJ2-7
CASSFSVGSPYEQYF
TGTGCCAGCAGCTTTTCCGTTGGCAGCCCCTACGAGCAGTACTTC
>few|.|TRBV5-1|TRBJ1-1
CASSLEGNTEAFF
TGCGCCAGCAGCTTGGAAGGGAACACTGAAGCTTTCTTT
>few|TRBD2|TRBV9|TRBJ2-1
CASSVGSGLAGLNEQFF
TGTGCCAGCAGCGTAGGGTCGGGACTAGCGGGACTCAATGAGCAGTTCTTC